The clone carrying this TCR beta chain has only one observation. These data originate in a study of sequential checkpoint blockade in melanoma. Study-wide context: Each arm's sequence ended with maintenance nivolumab.

Treatment in this sample: randomized to nivolumab then ipilimumab (arm A) or the reverse (arm B). TCRdb keeps only in-frame clones here, not all; method: immunoSEQ multiplex PCR. The sample holds about 9,200 clones, 73% seen once. Material: CD8+ T cells sorted from blood (inferred from file names), obtained from a patient given nivolumab and ipilimumab in sequence. The TCR comes from a human donor with melanoma.

CDR3 sequence (DNA): TGTGCCAGTAGCTCGGGACAGGGCTTGGGGAATGAGCAGTTCTTC. This encodes CASSSGQGLGNEQFF. The chain carries TRBV19 and TRBJ2-1; 9 bases map to TRBD1. Germline V lookup: CDR1 LNHDA, CDR2 SQIVND (reference sequence). Losses at the gene ends were 6 bases for V and 7 bases for J; bases not matched to a gene: 10. This CDR3 has 15 amino acids.